This is a list of T cell receptor beta chains from one sample in a study of OX40 agonist ivuxolimab in advanced cancers. Sequenced by immunoSEQ multiplex PCR; TCRdb stores in-frame clones only, minus some. The table includes tens of thousands of clones, 85% detected once. Sequenced material: CD4+ or CD8+ T cells sorted from blood, taken in a trial of the OX40 agonist ivuxolimab. Every receptor here comes from an adult with an advanced solid tumor such as melanoma, head and neck, liver or kidney cancer. The CDR3 runs from the conserved cysteine through the conserved F or W. The order of the fields is clone size, J gene, D gene, V gene, CDR3 protein, CDR3 DNA. A D gene is named only where the DNA matches it firmly. Clone size is shown for a subset of rows, as once, few, many or a class of expanded clone.

abundance: .; j_gene: TRBJ2-7; d_gene: .; v_gene: TRBV7-9; CDR3aa: CASSGRVSYEQYF; CDR3nt: TGTGCCAGCAGCGGCCGGGTTTCCTACGAGCAGTACTTC
abundance: once; j_gene: TRBJ2-3; d_gene: .; v_gene: TRBV19; CDR3aa: CASSPNPGLIFTDTQYF; CDR3nt: TGTGCCAGTAGCCCGAACCCCGGACTTATCTTCACAGATACGCAGTATTTT
abundance: .; j_gene: TRBJ1-5; d_gene: .; v_gene: TRBV7-9; CDR3aa: CASSQGGGANQPQHF; CDR3nt: TGTGCCAGCAGCCAGGGAGGAGGTGCGAATCAGCCCCAGCATTTT
abundance: .; j_gene: TRBJ2-1; d_gene: .; v_gene: TRBV18; CDR3aa: CASSPLSARYNEQFF; CDR3nt: TGTGCCAGCTCACCACTGTCCGCAAGATACAATGAGCAGTTCTTC
abundance: .; j_gene: TRBJ1-2; d_gene: .; v_gene: TRBV19; CDR3aa: CASRGRDSFYGYTF; CDR3nt: TGTGCCAGTAGAGGAAGAGACAGTTTCTATGGCTACACCTTC
abundance: .; j_gene: TRBJ2-1; d_gene: .; v_gene: TRBV7-3; CDR3aa: CASSLSVVGEQFF; CDR3nt: TGTGCCAGCAGCTTAAGCGTGGTGGGTGAGCAGTTCTTC
abundance: .; j_gene: TRBJ2-7; d_gene: .; v_gene: TRBV21-1; CDR3aa: CASAWCREGGYEQYF; CDR3nt: TGTGCCAGCGCTTGGTGTCGGGAGGGAGGCTACGAGCAGTACTTC
abundance: once; j_gene: TRBJ2-1; d_gene: .; v_gene: TRBV9; CDR3aa: CASSVGAASDNEQFF; CDR3nt: TGTGCCAGCAGCGTAGGCGCAGCATCCGACAATGAGCAGTTCTTC
abundance: .; j_gene: TRBJ1-5; d_gene: TRBD1; v_gene: TRBV19; CDR3aa: CASSIGGGQGNQPQHF; CDR3nt: TGTGCCAGTAGTATAGGGGGAGGACAGGGCAATCAGCCCCAGCATTTT
abundance: .; j_gene: TRBJ2-3; d_gene: .; v_gene: TRBV19; CDR3aa: CASTPGLHADTQYF; CDR3nt: TGTGCCAGTACCCCGGGCCTCCACGCAGATACGCAGTATTTT
abundance: .; j_gene: TRBJ1-1; d_gene: TRBD1; v_gene: TRBV5-4; CDR3aa: CASSPTPGQGLNTEAFF; CDR3nt: TGTGCCAGCAGCCCCACGCCGGGACAGGGCCTAAACACTGAAGCTTTCTTT
abundance: .; j_gene: TRBJ1-6; d_gene: TRBD1; v_gene: TRBV27; CDR3aa: CASSTLRQGSPLHF; CDR3nt: TGTGCCAGCAGTACACTACGACAGGGATCACCCCTCCACTTT
abundance: .; j_gene: TRBJ1-1; d_gene: .; v_gene: TRBV11-2; CDR3aa: CASSLERGNTEAFF; CDR3nt: TGTGCCAGCAGCTTAGAACGGGGGAACACTGAAGCTTTCTTT
abundance: .; j_gene: TRBJ2-5; d_gene: .; v_gene: TRBV28; CDR3aa: CASSLGRGGVTQYF; CDR3nt: TGTGCCAGCAGTTTGGGGCGAGGGGGAGTTACCCAGTACTTC
abundance: .; j_gene: TRBJ2-7; d_gene: TRBD2; v_gene: TRBV18; CDR3aa: CASSPLGPGLAGDRHEQYF; CDR3nt: TGTGCCAGCTCACCACTGGGCCCAGGACTAGCGGGAGACCGCCACGAGCAGTACTTC
abundance: .; j_gene: TRBJ2-1; d_gene: .; v_gene: TRBV6-1; CDR3aa: CASSEVWGSYNEQFF; CDR3nt: TGTGCCAGCAGTGAAGTTTGGGGCTCCTACAATGAGCAGTTCTTC
abundance: .; j_gene: TRBJ2-6; d_gene: .; v_gene: TRBV6-1; CDR3aa: CASKGRAGANVLTF; CDR3nt: TGTGCCAGCAAGGGCAGGGCTGGGGCCAACGTCCTGACTTTC
abundance: .; j_gene: TRBJ2-5; d_gene: .; v_gene: TRBV2; CDR3aa: CASSAGHQGETQYF; CDR3nt: TGTGCCAGCAGCGCGGGACACCAAGGGGAGACCCAGTACTTC
abundance: .; j_gene: TRBJ2-1; d_gene: .; v_gene: TRBV11-3; CDR3aa: CASSDPDLGRGEQFF; CDR3nt: TGTGCCAGCAGCGACCCGGACTTGGGGCGAGGTGAGCAGTTCTTC
abundance: .; j_gene: TRBJ2-5; d_gene: TRBD1; v_gene: TRBV5-1; CDR3aa: CASSLTGQGRLETQYF; CDR3nt: TGCGCCAGCAGCTTGACCGGACAGGGGAGGCTGGAGACCCAGTACTTC